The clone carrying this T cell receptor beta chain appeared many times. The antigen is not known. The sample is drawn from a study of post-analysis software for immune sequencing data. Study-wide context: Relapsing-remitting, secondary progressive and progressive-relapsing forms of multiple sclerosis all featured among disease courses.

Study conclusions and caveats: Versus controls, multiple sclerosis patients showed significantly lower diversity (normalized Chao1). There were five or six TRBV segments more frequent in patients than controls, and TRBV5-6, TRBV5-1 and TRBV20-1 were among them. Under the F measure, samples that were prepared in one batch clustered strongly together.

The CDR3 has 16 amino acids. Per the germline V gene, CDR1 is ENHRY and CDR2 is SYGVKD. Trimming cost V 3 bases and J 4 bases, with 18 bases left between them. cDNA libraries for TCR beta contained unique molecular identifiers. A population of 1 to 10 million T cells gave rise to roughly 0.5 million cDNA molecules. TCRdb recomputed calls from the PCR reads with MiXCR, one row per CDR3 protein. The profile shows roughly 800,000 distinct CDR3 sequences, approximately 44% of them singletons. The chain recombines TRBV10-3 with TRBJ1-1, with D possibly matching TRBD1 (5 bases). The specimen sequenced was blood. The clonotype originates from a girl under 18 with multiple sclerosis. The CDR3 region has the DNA TGTGCCATCAGTGACTCTCCCCAGGGTGGGGGCACTGAAGCTTTCTTT. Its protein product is CAISDSPQGGGTEAFF.